The source of this TCR beta chain is a study of shared clonotypes between healthy human individuals. The CDR3 consists of 15 residues. V was clipped by 2 bases and J by 7 bases; unmatched bases: 5. CDR1 and CDR2 (germline): MDHEN, SYDVKM. Every unsorted PBMC PCR replicate was loaded with around 290 ng DNA, roughly 32,000 T cell genomes. The method was immunoSEQ multiplex PCR; TCRdb's version includes in-frame clones alone and lacks a portion of them. Of around 95,000 clones in the sample, over 40% were seen once. The healthy adult donors were HIV-negative and reported no recent acute infections or vaccinations. For genomic DNA, unsorted samples relied on tens of millions of PBMCs.

The rearrangement uses TRBV28 and TRBJ1-6; 7 bases align to TRBD1. This TCR was recovered from a woman aged 40 to 50 in good health. Some clones in this sample may be carry-over from other donors' samples. The specimen was PBMCs. The CDR3 DNA sequence: TGTGCCAGCAGTTTAGCAGACAGGGACAATTCACCCCTCCACTTT. As protein: CASSLADRDNSPLHF.